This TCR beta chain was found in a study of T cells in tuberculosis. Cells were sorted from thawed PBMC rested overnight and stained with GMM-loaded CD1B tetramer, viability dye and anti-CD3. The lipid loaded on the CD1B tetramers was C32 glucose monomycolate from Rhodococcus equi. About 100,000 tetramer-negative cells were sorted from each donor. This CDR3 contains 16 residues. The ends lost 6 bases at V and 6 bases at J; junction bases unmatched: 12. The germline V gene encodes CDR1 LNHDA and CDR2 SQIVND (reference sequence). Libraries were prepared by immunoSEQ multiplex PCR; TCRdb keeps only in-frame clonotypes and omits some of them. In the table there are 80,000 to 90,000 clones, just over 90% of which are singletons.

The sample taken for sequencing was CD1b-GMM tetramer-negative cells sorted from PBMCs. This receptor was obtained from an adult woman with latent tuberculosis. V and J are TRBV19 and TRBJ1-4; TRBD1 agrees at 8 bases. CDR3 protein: CASSHRLVTGDEKLFF. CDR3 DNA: TGTGCCAGTAGCCACCGGCTAGTGACAGGGGATGAAAAACTGTTTTTT. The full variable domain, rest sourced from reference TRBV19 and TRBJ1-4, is DGGITQSPKYLFRKEGQNVTLSCEQNLNHDAMYWYRQDPGQGLRLIYYSQIVNDFQKGDIAEGYSVSREKKESFPLTVTSAQKNPTAFYLCASSHRLVTGDEKLFFGSGTQLSVL.